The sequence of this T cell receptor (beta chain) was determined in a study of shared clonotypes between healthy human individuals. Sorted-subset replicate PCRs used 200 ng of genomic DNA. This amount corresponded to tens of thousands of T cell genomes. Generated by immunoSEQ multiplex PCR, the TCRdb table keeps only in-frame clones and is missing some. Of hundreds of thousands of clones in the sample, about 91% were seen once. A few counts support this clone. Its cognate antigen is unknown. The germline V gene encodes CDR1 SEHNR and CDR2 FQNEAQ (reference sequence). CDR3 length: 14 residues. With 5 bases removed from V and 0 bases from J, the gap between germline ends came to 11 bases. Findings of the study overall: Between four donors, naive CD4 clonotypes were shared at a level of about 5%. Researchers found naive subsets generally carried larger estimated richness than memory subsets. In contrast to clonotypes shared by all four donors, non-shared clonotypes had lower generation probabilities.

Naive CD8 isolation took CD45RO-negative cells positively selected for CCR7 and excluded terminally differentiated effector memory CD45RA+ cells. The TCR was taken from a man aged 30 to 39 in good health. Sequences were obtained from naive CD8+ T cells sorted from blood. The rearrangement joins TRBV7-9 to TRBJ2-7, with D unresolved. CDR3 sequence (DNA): TGTGCCAGCAGCCCCAAGGGCCGCTCCTACGAGCAGTACTTC. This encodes CASSPKGRSYEQYF.